Following are 6 T cell receptor beta chains from one sample sequenced in a study of T cell responses to AZD1222 COVID-19 vaccine. TCRdb's copy holds only in-frame clones and misses some; the assay was immunoSEQ multiplex PCR. The data show 35,000 to 45,000 clones, with over 70% seen just once and 15% to 20% held by the top ten. The starting material was peripheral blood, obtained 28 days after the second AZD1222 dose. The receptors were gathered from an adult who received the AZD1222 COVID-19 vaccine.

This rearrangement joins TRBV21-1 to TRBJ1-2; the table's D call of TRBD1 was not tested on the DNA. TRBV21-1 is a documented pseudogene. The CDR3 contains 16 residues. CDR3 in amino acids: CASSKAGPQGPYGYTF. The CDR3, as DNA: TGTGCCAGCAGCAAAGCGGGCCCACAGGGACCCTATGGCTACACCTTC.

The chain recombines TRBV18 with TRBJ1-4; the D gene is possibly TRBD1 (5 bases). Germline-derived CDR1 and CDR2 are KGHSH and LQKENI. Trimming took off 6 bases at V and 4 bases at J, with 15 bases between the two ends. The length of the CDR3 is 15 residues. In DNA, the CDR3 is TGTGCCAGCTCCCGGGCCGGAGGGGATAATGAAAAACTGTTTTTT. Encoded protein: CASSRAGGDNEKLFF.

This chain connects TRBV3-1 (or the pseudogene TRBV3-2) to TRBJ2-1; TRBD2 matches at 10 bases. With V trimmed by 3 bases and J by 0 bases, 5 bases remained unmatched. CDR1 and CDR2 (germline): LGHDT, YNNKEL (reference sequence). This CDR3 contains 17 residues. CDR3 region: CASSHLSGGSSYNEQFF. CDR3 coding DNA: TGTGCCAGCAGCCACCTTAGCGGGGGGAGCTCCTACAATGAGCAGTTCTTC.

V is TRBV10-1 and J is TRBJ2-3, with 12 bases fitting TRBD1. Germline V gene data show CDR1 as WNHNN and CDR2 as SYGVQD (reference sequence). The junction had 6 bases not matched to a gene; V was cut back by 5 bases and J by 3 bases. This CDR3 is 16 amino acids long. CDR3 loop: CASSPGTGGWTDTQYF. DNA of the CDR3: TGCGCCAGCAGTCCCGGGACAGGGGGCTGGACAGATACGCAGTATTTT.

About this clone itself: This same CDR3 is encoded by further DNA sequences in the sample. The rearrangement uses TRBV15 and TRBJ1-5; D unclear. The germline gives CDR1 LNHNV, CDR2 YYDKDF (reference sequence). V lost 1 base and J 1 base, leaving 5 bases between the germline ends. CDR3 length: 14 residues. The CDR3 loop reads CATSRGVSNQPQHF. The DNA of the CDR3 is TGTGCCACCAGCAGAGGGGTCAGCAATCAGCCCCAGCATTTT.

The chain is built from TRBV10-3 and TRBJ2-3; TRBD1 is a possible D gene (6 bases). Germline lookup yields CDR1 ENHRY and CDR2 SYGVKD. The CDR3 loop spans 16 amino acids. Trimming left V 6 bases short and J 4 bases short, with 20 bases between. In DNA, the CDR3 is TGTGCCATCAGGGATACAGTCCACCCAGGGGCAGATACGCAGTATTTT. This gives the protein CAIRDTVHPGADTQYF.